A single sample gave rise to the 8 T cell receptor beta chains below, sequenced in a study of T cell changes during pregnancy in multiple sclerosis. The table came from immunoSEQ multiplex PCR; TCRdb's copy has only in-frame clones and leaves some out. This table holds roughly 13,000 clones, over 90% found once. Source: peripheral blood, taken in the second trimester of pregnancy. The receptors here all came from a female donor in good health, enrolled as a control in a pregnancy study.

The chain employs TRBV2 and TRBJ2-5; TRBD1 matches 9 bases. The J call may not be correct, given that the DNA end is closer to TRBJ2-7. The CDR3 covers 14 residues. Germline lookup yields CDR1 SNHLY and CDR2 FYNNEI. This CDR3 reads CASRESGTGTEQYF. The CDR3 coding sequence is TGTGCCAGCAGAGAATCCGGGACAGGGACCGAGCAGTACTTC.

This clone was seen once. The rearrangement uses TRBV4-2 and TRBJ2-3; D might be TRBD2 (6 bases). The ends were cut back, 5 bases at V and 6 bases at J, with 27 bases in the middle. CDR3 length: 18 amino acids. CDR1 and CDR2 from the germline V gene are LGHNA and YNFKEQ. The CDR3 is CASSVRGGEPSSPDTQYF. The CDR3 DNA reads TGTGCCAGCAGCGTGAGAGGAGGGGAGCCCTCGTCCCCCGATACGCAGTATTTT.

The J gene is TRBJ1-1, the V gene TRBV7-9; TRBD1 might be the D (5 bases). V was cut by 4 bases and J by 1 base, with 10 bases left in between. This CDR3 has 14 residues. Germline assignment: CDR1 SEHNR and CDR2 FQNEAQ (reference sequence). The CDR3 DNA follows: TGTGCCAGCAGCTACGAACAGGAGAACACTGAAGCTTTCTTT. This codes for CASSYEQENTEAFF.

This chain uses TRBV19 with TRBJ2-5; 12 positions match TRBD2. CDR3 length: 15 amino acids. CDR1 LNHDA and CDR2 SQIVND come from the germline V gene (reference sequence). Unmatched junction bases numbered 6, after V lost 5 bases and J lost 5 bases. For the CDR3, the DNA is TGTGCCAGTAGTTCTCGACTAGCGGGAGTTGAGACCCAGTACTTC. It yields the protein CASSSRLAGVETQYF.

This clone was observed a few times. The chain employs TRBV9 and TRBJ1-1, with 7 nucleotides matching TRBD1. Germline values: CDR1 SGDLS, CDR2 YYNGEE. J was trimmed by 6 bases and V by 0 bases; bases with no gene match: 2. The CDR3 contains 13 residues. The CDR3 DNA reads as TGTGCCAGCAGCGTAGCTGGGACAGCTGAAGCTTTCTTT. It codes for CASSVAGTAEAFF.

The chain is built from TRBV7-2 and TRBJ1-1, with no clear D. CDR3 length equals 13 residues. Germline lookup yields CDR1 SGHTA and CDR2 FQGNSA. V lost 4 bases to trimming and J lost 7 bases, with 13 bases between them. In DNA, the CDR3 is TGTGCCAGCAGCTCAACGAGGGCTAGTGAAGCTTTCTTT. As protein: CASSSTRASEAFF.

V is TRBV7-2 and J is TRBJ2-1; D is uncertain. V gave up 5 bases and J gave up 1 base, with 9 bases separating them. The CDR3 covers 14 residues. Per the germline V gene, CDR1 is SGHTA and CDR2 is FQGNSA. In DNA, the CDR3 is TGTGCCAGCAGCCCCTTTCTATCCTACAATGAGCAGTTCTTC. It is translated as CASSPFLSYNEQFF.

In this sample, this clone turned up once. The rearrangement links TRBV9 to TRBJ2-5; 13 bases align to TRBD2. V was clipped by 5 bases and J by 5 bases; unmatched bases: 12. Germline V gives CDR1 SGDLS, CDR2 YYNGEE. This CDR3 contains 17 residues. The chain's CDR3 is CASSEAGLAGLGETQYF. The DNA of the CDR3 is TGTGCCAGCAGTGAAGCGGGACTAGCGGGACTCGGGGAGACCCAGTACTTC. Together with reference TRBV9 and TRBJ2-5, the CDR3 gives the full variable domain: DSGVTQTPKHLITATGQRVTLRCSPRSGDLSVYWYQQSLDQGLQFLIQYYNGEERAKGNILERFSAQQFPDLHSELNLSSLELGDSALYFCASSEAGLAGLGETQYFGPGTRLLVL.